The sample holds a few counts of the clone carrying this TCR beta chain. Its antigen is not identified. The CDR3 length is 14 residues. V lost 4 bases, J lost 4 bases, and 5 bases stayed unmatched. Germline lookup yields CDR1 MGHRA and CDR2 YSYEKL. This record belongs to a study of CD8 T cells in ankylosing spondylitis. Study-wide findings and caveats: Reports say disease-linked clones showed up significantly more in matched ankylosing spondylitis synovial fluid.

TCRdb analysed the 5' RACE reads with MiXCR anew, one entry per CDR3 protein. The sample has some 39,000 distinct CDR3 sequences, around an eighth seen once. V and J are TRBV4-1 and TRBJ1-2; TRBD1 agrees at 8 bases. This TCR was recovered from a male donor with ankylosing spondylitis. The sample was synovial fluid, either unsorted or a sorted T cell fraction (not recorded which). The CDR3 DNA is TGCGCCAGCAGCCCGGACAGGGCGGGCTATGGCTACACCTTC. Translation: CASSPDRAGYGYTF.